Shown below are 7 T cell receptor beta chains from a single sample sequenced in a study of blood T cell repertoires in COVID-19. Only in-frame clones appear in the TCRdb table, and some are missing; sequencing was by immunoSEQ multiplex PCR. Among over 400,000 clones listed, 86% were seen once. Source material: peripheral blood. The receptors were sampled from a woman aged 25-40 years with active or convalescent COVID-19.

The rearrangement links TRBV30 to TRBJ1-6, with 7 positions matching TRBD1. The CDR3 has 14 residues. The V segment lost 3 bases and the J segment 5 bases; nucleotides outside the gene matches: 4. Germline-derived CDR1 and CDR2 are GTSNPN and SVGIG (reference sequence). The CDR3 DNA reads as TGTGCCTGGAGGTGGGACAGCGATAATTCACCCCTCCACTTT. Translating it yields CAWRWDSDNSPLHF.

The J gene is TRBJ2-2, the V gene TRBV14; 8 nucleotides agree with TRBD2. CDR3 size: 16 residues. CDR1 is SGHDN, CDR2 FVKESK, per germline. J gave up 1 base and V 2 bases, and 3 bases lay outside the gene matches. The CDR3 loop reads CASSQFRGGNTGELFF. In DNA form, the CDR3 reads TGTGCCAGCAGCCAATTCCGGGGGGGGAACACCGGGGAGCTGTTTTTT.

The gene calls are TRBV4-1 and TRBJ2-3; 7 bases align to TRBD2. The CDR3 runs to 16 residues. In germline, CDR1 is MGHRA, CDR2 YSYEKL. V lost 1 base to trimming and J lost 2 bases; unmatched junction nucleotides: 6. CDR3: CASSQVPGDYTDTQYF. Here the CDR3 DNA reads TGCGCCAGCAGCCAAGTACCGGGGGACTACACAGATACGCAGTATTTT.

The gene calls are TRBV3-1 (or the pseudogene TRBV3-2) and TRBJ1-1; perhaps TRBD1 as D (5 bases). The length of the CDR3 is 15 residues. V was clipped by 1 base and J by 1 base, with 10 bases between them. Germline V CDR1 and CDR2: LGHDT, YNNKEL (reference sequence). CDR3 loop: CASSQVGGQNTEAFF. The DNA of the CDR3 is TGTGCCAGCAGCCAAGTGGGTGGACAGAACACTGAAGCTTTCTTT.

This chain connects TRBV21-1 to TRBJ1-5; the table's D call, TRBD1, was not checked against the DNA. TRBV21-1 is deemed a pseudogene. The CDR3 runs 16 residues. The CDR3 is CASSSRDRGEIQPQHF. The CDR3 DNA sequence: TGTGCCAGCAGCTCCCGGGACAGGGGGGAAATCCAGCCCCAGCATTTT.

CDR3 residues: CASSQGIRTSGGNNEQFF. DNA of the CDR3: TGTGCCAGCAGCCAAGGCATTCGGACTAGCGGGGGGAACAATGAGCAGTTCTTC. The chain links TRBV3-1 (or the pseudogene TRBV3-2) to TRBJ2-1, with 14 positions matching TRBD2. The CDR3 has 18 amino acids. Germline V gene lookup returns CDR1 LGHDT and CDR2 YNNKEL (reference sequence). After removal of 1 base from V and 5 bases from J, the junction contained 7 bases not matched to a gene.

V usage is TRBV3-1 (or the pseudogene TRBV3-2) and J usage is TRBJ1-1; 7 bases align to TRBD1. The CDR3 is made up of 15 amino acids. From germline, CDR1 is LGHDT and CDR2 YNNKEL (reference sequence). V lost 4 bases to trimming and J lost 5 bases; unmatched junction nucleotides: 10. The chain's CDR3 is CASSLDSGGRTEAFF. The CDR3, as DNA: TGTGCCAGCAGCCTAGACTCAGGGGGTAGGACTGAAGCTTTCTTT.